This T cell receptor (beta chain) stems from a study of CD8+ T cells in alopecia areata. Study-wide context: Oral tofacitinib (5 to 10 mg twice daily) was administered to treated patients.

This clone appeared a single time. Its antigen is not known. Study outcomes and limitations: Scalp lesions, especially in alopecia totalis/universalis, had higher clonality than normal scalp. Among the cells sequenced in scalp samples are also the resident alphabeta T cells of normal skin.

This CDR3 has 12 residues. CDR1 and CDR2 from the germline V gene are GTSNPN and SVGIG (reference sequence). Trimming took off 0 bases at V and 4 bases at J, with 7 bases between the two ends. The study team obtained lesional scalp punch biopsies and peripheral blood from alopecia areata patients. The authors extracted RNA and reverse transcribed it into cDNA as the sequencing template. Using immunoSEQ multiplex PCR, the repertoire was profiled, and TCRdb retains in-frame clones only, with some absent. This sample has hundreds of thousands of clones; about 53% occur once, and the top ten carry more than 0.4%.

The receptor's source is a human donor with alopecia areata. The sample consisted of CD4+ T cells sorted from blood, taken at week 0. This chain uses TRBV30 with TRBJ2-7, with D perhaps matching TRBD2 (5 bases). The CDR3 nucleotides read TGTGCCTGGAGTGTGGGAGTTTACGAGCAGTACTTC. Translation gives CAWSVGVYEQYF.